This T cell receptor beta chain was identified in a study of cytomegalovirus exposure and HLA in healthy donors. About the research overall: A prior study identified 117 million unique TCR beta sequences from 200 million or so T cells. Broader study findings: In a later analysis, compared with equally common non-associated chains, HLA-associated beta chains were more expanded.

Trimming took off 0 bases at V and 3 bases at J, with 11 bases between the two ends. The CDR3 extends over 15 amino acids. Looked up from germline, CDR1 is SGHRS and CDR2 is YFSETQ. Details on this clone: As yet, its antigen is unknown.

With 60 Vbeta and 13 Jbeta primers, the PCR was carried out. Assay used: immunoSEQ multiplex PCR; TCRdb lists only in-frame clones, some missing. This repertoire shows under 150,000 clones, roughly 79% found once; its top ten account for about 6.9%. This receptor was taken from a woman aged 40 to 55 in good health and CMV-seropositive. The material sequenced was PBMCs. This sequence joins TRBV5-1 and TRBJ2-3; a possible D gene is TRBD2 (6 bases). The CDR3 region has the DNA TGCGCCAGCAGCTTGGTGCAGGGAGGTACAGATACGCAGTATTTT. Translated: CASSLVQGGTDTQYF.